Shown below are 20 T cell receptor beta chains from a single sample sequenced in a study of blood T cells in healthy people across ages. A second PCR, run for about 6 to 11 cycles, used a sample-barcoded 5' primer plus a J-beta primer mix. TCRdb re-called the 5' RACE reads with MiXCR, one entry per CDR3 protein. In the table there are 1.4 million to 1.5 million distinct CDR3 sequences, roughly 40% of which are singletons. Sequenced: blood. Every receptor here comes from a woman aged 18-30 years in good health.

This sequence joins TRBV7-2 and TRBJ2-5, with 8 bases identical to TRBD2. This CDR3 comprises 15 residues. Germline V lookup: CDR1 SGHTA, CDR2 FQGNSA. The V and J ends lost 1 base and 6 bases, in that order; junction bases with no gene match: 7. The CDR3 spells CASSLDGGGSKTQYF. The CDR3 bases are TGTGCCAGCAGCTTAGACGGGGGGGGCTCTAAGACCCAGTACTTC.

The sample holds many counts of this clonotype. The chain couples TRBV12-3 or TRBV12-4 to TRBJ2-3; D perhaps matches TRBD2 (6 bases). Between the trimmed V and J ends, which lost 5 bases and 9 bases, there was a span of 12 bases. This CDR3 is 12 amino acids long. CDR3 sequence: CASSPPAGTQYF. The CDR3 DNA is TGTGCCAGCAGTCCCCCCGCGGGGACGCAGTATTTT.

V usage is TRBV27 and J usage is TRBJ2-3, with D possibly being TRBD1 (5 bases). The V gene lost 8 bases and the J gene lost 3 bases, with 15 bases spanning the gap. The CDR3 has 14 residues. Germline CDR1 reads MNHEY; CDR2 reads SMNVEV (reference sequence). CDR3 protein: CASRGSWTTDTQYF. The CDR3 DNA reads as TGTGCCAGCCGTGGCAGTTGGACAACAGATACGCAGTATTTT.

The rearrangement joins TRBV5-1 to TRBJ1-1; the D is unclear. Germline V CDR1 and CDR2: SGHRS, YFSETQ. The V and J ends lost 0 bases and 1 base respectively, with 10 bases between them. CDR3 size: 15 residues. As DNA, the CDR3 is TGCGCCAGCAGCTTGGCGGCAAACCAGAACACTGAAGCTTTCTTT. Residues: CASSLAANQNTEAFF.

This clonotype was picked up a small number of times. The chain links TRBV7-2 to TRBJ2-1; TRBD2 matches 10 bases. Germline V gene data show CDR1 as SGHTA and CDR2 as FQGNSA. Trimming took 1 base from V and 7 from J; bases not matched to a gene: 4. The CDR3 is made up of 15 amino acids. As DNA, the CDR3 is TGTGCCAGCAGCTTAGAGCTAGCGGGGGCTAATGAGCAGTTCTTC. Translated: CASSLELAGANEQFF.

Comments on this clonotype: A junction end diverges from the germline sequence, so it may reflect a read error. V gene TRBV12-3 or TRBV12-4 combines with J gene TRBJ2-5, with 9 bases matching TRBD2. There are 13 residues in the CDR3. CDR3 loop: CASSLLAGGEQYF. The CDR3 region has the DNA TGCGCCAGCAGTTTACTAGCGGGCGGTGAGCAGTACTTC.

This chain uses TRBV18 with TRBJ2-5; possible D gene TRBD2, 5 bases. Trimming cost V 5 bases and J 5 bases, with 12 bases left between them. The CDR3 loop spans 13 amino acids. Germline CDR1 KGHSH, CDR2 LQKENI. CDR3 sequence (DNA): TGTGCCAGCTCATTCGACTCTAGCGAGACCCAGTACTTC. Translating gives CASSFDSSETQYF. The variable domain in full, completed from reference TRBV18 and TRBJ2-5, reads NAGVMQNPRHLVRRRGQEARLRCSPMKGHSHVYWYRQLPEEGLKFMVYLQKENIIDESGMPKERFSAEFPKEGPSILRIQQVVRGDSAAYFCASSFDSSETQYFGPGTRLLVL.

The chain links TRBV29-1 to TRBJ2-3, with D perhaps TRBD1 (7 bases). Germline values: CDR1 SQVTM, CDR2 ANQGSEA. This CDR3 contains 11 residues. Trimming took off 7 bases at V and 8 bases at J, with 13 bases between the two ends. In DNA, the CDR3 is TGCAGCGGCCTCCAGGGGGGTACGCAGTATTTT. Amino acids: CSGLQGGTQYF.

This chain links TRBV12-3 or TRBV12-4 with TRBJ2-1; 7 bases fit TRBD2. With 0 bases clipped from V and 12 bases from J, the junction kept 2 bases outside the gene matches. The CDR3 sequence is 12 residues long. CDR3 protein: CASSLAGGGQFF. The DNA of the CDR3 is TGTGCCAGCAGTTTAGCGGGCGGGGGGCAGTTCTTC.

This rearrangement joins TRBV4-1 to TRBJ2-6; unclear D gene. Germline CDR1 MGHRA, CDR2 YSYEKL. V was clipped by 3 bases and J by 2 bases, with 8 bases between them. The CDR3 has 15 amino acids. CDR3 loop: CASSHVGTGANVLTF. DNA of the CDR3: TGCGCCAGCAGCCACGTAGGGACTGGGGCCAACGTCCTGACTTTC.

This clonotype was recorded a few times. V is TRBV2 and J is TRBJ2-7; TRBD1 aligns across 9 bases. Per the germline V gene, CDR1 is SNHLY and CDR2 is FYNNEI. CDR3 length: 14 amino acids. With 9 bases clipped from V and 3 bases from J, the junction kept 9 bases outside the gene matches. In DNA form, the CDR3 reads TGTGCCAGTACAAGGGGACAGGGAATCTACGAGCAGTACTTC. Its protein is CASTRGQGIYEQYF.

The rearrangement uses TRBV7-2 and TRBJ2-2, with D perhaps assigned TRBD1 or TRBD2 (5 bases each). V was shortened by 3 bases and J by 3 bases, with 14 bases between the two germline ends. Germline V gene data show CDR1 as SGHTA and CDR2 as FQGNSA. This CDR3 comprises 16 residues. The CDR3 loop reads CASSLTGTIDTGELFF. DNA of the CDR3: TGTGCCAGCAGCTTGACCGGGACGATAGACACCGGGGAGCTGTTTTTT.

The CDR3 spells CATSKRLAGAPDEQYF. The DNA for the CDR3 is TGTGCCACCAGCAAGCGACTAGCGGGAGCTCCGGATGAGCAGTACTTC. The chain couples TRBV15 to TRBJ2-5, with 12 bases fitting TRBD2. In germline, CDR1 is LNHNV, CDR2 YYDKDF (reference sequence). The CDR3 consists of 16 residues. The V gene end was trimmed by 4 bases and the J gene end by 11 bases; junction bases not matched to a gene: 14.

V usage is TRBV3-1 and J usage is TRBJ2-1; 10 bases are shared with TRBD1. Unmatched junction bases numbered 4, after V lost 3 bases and J lost 8 bases. The CDR3 has 14 residues. Germline loops: CDR1 LGHDT, CDR2 YNNKEL (reference sequence). Written as DNA, the CDR3 is TGTGCCAGCAGCCAGGGACAGGGGTGGGATGAGCAGTTCTTC. Its protein is CASSQGQGWDEQFF.

This clonotype appeared a few times. This sequence joins TRBV7-9 and TRBJ2-1, with D perhaps being TRBD1 or TRBD2 (5 bases each). The CDR3 totals 14 residues. CDR1 and CDR2 (germline): SEHNR, FQNEAQ (reference sequence). Trimming removed 7 bases at V and 1 base at J, with 11 bases between. The CDR3 here is CASTGTDSYNEQFF. In DNA, the CDR3 is TGTGCCAGCACCGGGACGGATTCCTACAATGAGCAGTTCTTC.

Comment on this clonotype: This may be a read error: a much more frequent sequence differs by one nucleotide. V usage is TRBV11-2 and J usage is TRBJ2-1; no reliable D call. The end of the DNA aligns better with TRBJ2-7, so the J call may be wrong. Germline V gene lookup returns CDR1 SGHAT and CDR2 FQNNGV. The CDR3 sequence is 17 residues long. The CDR3 is CASSLDRSGRSYNEQYF. As DNA, the CDR3 is TGTGCCAGCAGCTTAGATCGGAGTGGAAGGTCCTACAATGAGCAGTACTTC.

The chain employs TRBV10-3 and TRBJ2-1; no definite D call. The CDR3 has 15 amino acids. Germline V gives CDR1 ENHRY, CDR2 SYGVKD. Trimming cost V 11 bases and J 9 bases, with 26 bases left between them. For the CDR3, the DNA is TGTGCCTCAACTAAGGACCCAGGTCCGTCATTTGAGCAGTTCTTC. This translates into CASTKDPGPSFEQFF.

This clonotype has ten or more counts. The chain joins TRBV27 to TRBJ2-7; D call uncertain. The CDR3 spans 11 residues. From germline, CDR1 is MNHEY and CDR2 SMNVEV (reference sequence). Trimming stripped 6 bases from V and 2 bases from J, with 5 bases between. The CDR3 region is CASRRAYEQYF. CDR3 nucleotides: TGTGCCAGCAGACGGGCCTACGAGCAGTACTTC.

This clonotype was observed a handful of times. The rearrangement uses TRBV3-1 and TRBJ1-1, with 10 positions matching TRBD1. This CDR3 is 15 amino acids long. CDR1 and CDR2 (germline): LGHDT, YNNKEL (reference sequence). Trimming removed 2 bases from V and 4 bases from J; junction bases left unmatched: 4. CDR3 sequence reads: CASSQLGTGVTEAFF. The DNA of the CDR3 is TGTGCCAGCAGCCAACTGGGGACAGGGGTCACTGAAGCTTTCTTT. The full variable domain, with the rest looked up from reference TRBV3-1 and TRBJ1-1, is DTAVSQTPKYLVTQMGNDKSIKCEQNLGHDTMYWYKQDSKKFLKIMFSYNNKELIINETVPNRFSPKSPDKAHLNLHINSLELGDSAVYFCASSQLGTGVTEAFFGQGTRLTVV.

About this clonotype itself: The germline gene is not matched at one end of the junction; a read error may be the cause. The CDR3 DNA follows: TGTGTCAGCAGTGAATTGGGCACTTCTGAAGCTTTCTTT. It encodes CVSSELGTSEAFF. J is TRBJ1-1 and V is TRBV25-1; the D is unclear. Germline V lookup: CDR1 MGHDK, CDR2 SYGVNS. CDR3 size: 13 residues.